The T cell receptor (beta chain) under discussion was sequenced for a study of long-term antiretroviral therapy in people with HIV. Study details: In the earliest collections, sampling predates the 2015 immediate-ART recommendation by about a decade.

V was shortened by 3 bases and J by 2 bases, with 11 bases between the two germline ends. This CDR3 spans 15 amino acids. Germline loops: CDR1 KGHSH, CDR2 LQKENI. To note about this clone: What it binds is unknown.

Treatment for all HIV-infected participants took place in the United States. The immunoSEQ assay was v3.0, run at survey level. The data were produced by immunoSEQ multiplex PCR, yet TCRdb's version contains in-frame clones alone and is incomplete. This table holds around 36,000 clones, 65% to 85% found once. Findings of the study overall: Those clones which expanded before ART made up the dominant part of the repertoire at all time points. Documentation of ART adherence, viral resistance or therapy changes was absent.

This specimen consisted of unsorted PBMCs, obtained 3 years after starting antiretroviral therapy. The source of this sequence is a middle-aged man with HIV. The chain employs TRBV18 and TRBJ2-4; D perhaps matches TRBD1 (6 bases). CDR3: CASSPQGSPKNIQYF. Written as DNA, the CDR3 is TGTGCCAGCTCACCCCAGGGGTCCCCCAAAAACATTCAGTACTTC.